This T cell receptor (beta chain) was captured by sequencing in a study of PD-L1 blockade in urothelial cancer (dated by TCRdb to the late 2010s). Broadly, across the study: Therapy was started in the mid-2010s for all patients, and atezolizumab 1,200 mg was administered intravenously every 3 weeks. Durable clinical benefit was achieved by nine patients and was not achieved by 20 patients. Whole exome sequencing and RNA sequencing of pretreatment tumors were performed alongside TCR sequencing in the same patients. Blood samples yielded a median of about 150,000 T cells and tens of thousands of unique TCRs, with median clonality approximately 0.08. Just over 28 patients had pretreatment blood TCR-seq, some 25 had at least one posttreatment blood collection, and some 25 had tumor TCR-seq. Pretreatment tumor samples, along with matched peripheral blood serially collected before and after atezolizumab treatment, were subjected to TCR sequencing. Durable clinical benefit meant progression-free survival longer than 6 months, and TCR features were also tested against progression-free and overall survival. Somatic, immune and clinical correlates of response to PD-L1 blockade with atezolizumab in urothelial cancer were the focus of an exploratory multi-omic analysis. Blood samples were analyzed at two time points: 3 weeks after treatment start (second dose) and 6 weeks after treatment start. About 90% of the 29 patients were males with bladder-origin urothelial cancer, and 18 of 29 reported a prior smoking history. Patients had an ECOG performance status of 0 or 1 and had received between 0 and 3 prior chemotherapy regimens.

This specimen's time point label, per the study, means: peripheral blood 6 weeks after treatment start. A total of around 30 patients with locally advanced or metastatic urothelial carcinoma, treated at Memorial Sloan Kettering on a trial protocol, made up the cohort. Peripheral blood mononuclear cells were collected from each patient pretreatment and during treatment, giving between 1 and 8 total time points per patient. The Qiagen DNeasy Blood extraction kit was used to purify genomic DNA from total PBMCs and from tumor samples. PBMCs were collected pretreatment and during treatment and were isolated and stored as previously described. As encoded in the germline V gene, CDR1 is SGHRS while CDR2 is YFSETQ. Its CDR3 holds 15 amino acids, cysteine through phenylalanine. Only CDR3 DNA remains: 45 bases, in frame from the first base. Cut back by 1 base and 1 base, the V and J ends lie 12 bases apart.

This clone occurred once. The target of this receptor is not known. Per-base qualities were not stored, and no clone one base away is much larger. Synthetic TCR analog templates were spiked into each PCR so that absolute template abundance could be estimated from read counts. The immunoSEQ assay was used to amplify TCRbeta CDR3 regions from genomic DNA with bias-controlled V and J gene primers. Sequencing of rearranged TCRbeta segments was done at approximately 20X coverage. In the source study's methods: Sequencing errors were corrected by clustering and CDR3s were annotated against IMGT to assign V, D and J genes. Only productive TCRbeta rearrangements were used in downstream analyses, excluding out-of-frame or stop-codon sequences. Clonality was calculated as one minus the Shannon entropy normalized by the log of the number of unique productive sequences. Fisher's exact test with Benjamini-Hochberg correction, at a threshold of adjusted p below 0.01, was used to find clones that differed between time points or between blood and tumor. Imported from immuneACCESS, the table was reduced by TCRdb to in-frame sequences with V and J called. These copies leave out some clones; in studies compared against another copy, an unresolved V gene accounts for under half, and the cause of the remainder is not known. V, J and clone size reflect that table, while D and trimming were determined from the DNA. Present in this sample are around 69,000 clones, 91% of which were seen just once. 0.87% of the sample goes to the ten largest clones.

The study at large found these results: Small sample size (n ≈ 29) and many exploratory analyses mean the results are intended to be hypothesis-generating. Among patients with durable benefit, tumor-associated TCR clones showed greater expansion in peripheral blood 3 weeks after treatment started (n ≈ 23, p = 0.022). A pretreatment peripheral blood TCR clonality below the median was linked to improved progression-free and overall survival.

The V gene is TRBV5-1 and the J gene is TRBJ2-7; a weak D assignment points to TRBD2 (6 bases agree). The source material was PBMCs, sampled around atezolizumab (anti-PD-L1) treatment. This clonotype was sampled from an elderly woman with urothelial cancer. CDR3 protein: CASSLRGGDSYEQYF. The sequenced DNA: TGCGCCAGCAGCTTGAGGGGCGGGGATTCCTACGAGCAGTACTTC.